The clone carrying this T cell receptor (beta chain) was detected only once. Stated treatment: roughly 19 received Ad26.COV2.S at low or high dose, single or two shots; about 5 received placebo; per-sample allocation not given. The samples were gathered on day 63 after the first injection of vaccine or placebo. This sample was included in a study of Ad26.COV2.S vaccination and SARS-CoV-2 variants. Turning to the study itself: Ad26.COV2.S given intramuscularly, once or twice 56 days apart.

Germline V CDR1 and CDR2: SGHVS, FQNEAQ. This CDR3 spans 17 amino acids. V shed 1 base and J shed 1 base, with 13 bases lying between them. Repertoires were generated with immunoSEQ multiplex PCR, while TCRdb's copy carries only in-frame clones and drops some. This table has some 300,000 clones, just under 85% appearing once. The chain links TRBV7-8 to TRBJ1-4; D is possibly TRBD1 (5 bases). The TCR sequence derives from a person aged 18-65 years who received the Ad26.COV2.S COVID-19 vaccine or a placebo. The sample was peripheral blood, taken in a trial of Ad26.COV2.S vaccine versus placebo. The CDR3 DNA reads TGTGCCAGCAGCTTAGATGGCAGGGTAGGAACTAATGAAAAACTGTTTTTT. Residues: CASSLDGRVGTNEKLFF.